Below, 3 T cell receptor beta chains from the same sample are listed, as sequenced in a study of blood T cell repertoires in COVID-19. Clones were sequenced by immunoSEQ multiplex PCR, and TCRdb holds only the in-frame ones, with some missing. There are 150,000 to 200,000 clones in the sample; approximately 86% occur only once, and 8% to 10% lies in the top ten. Sequencing was carried out using peripheral blood. These receptors were taken from a man in his fifties or sixties with acute or convalescent COVID-19.

The chain has TRBV2 and TRBJ2-7; no firm D call. The length of the CDR3 is 12 residues. Germline CDR1 SNHLY, CDR2 FYNNEI. Trimming left V 0 bases short and J 4 bases short, with 4 bases between. In nucleotides, the CDR3 is TGTGCCAGCAGTGAAGCCAAATACGAGCAGTACTTC. It is translated as CASSEAKYEQYF.

The chain uses TRBV28 and TRBJ1-2, with D possibly TRBD1 on 6 matching bases. The V end lost 4 bases, the J end lost 9 bases, and 18 bases lay between the germline ends. Germline V gives CDR1 MDHEN, CDR2 SYDVKM. The CDR3 length is 14 residues. CDR3 nucleotides: TGTGCCAGCAGTTCGACCCCCCAACAGGGTAGCTACACCTTC. Encoded protein: CASSSTPQQGSYTF.

The genes are TRBV27 and TRBJ1-2; 7 nucleotides line up with TRBD1. Trimming cost V 2 bases and J 4 bases; bases outside gene matches: 4. CDR1 is MNHEY and CDR2 is SMNVEV in the germline V gene (reference sequence). The CDR3 has 14 amino acids. In nucleotides, the CDR3 is TGTGCCAGCAGTTTACAGGGGGGCGGCTATGGCTACACCTTC. This codes for CASSLQGGGYGYTF.